The 10 T cell receptor beta chains below come from one sample, sequenced in a study of OX40 agonist ivuxolimab in advanced cancers. The data were produced by immunoSEQ multiplex PCR, yet TCRdb's version contains in-frame clones alone and is incomplete. The sample has 50,000 to 65,000 clones, about 80% seen once; the top ten hold roughly 2.3%. Sample: CD4+ or CD8+ T cells sorted from blood, taken in a trial of the OX40 agonist ivuxolimab. These receptors were obtained from an adult with an advanced solid tumor such as melanoma, head and neck, liver or kidney cancer.

In its sample, this clone was seen once. The chain couples TRBV7-6 to TRBJ2-1; D is unresolved. Germline CDR1 is SGHVS and CDR2 is FNYEAQ. With 5 bases removed from V and 3 bases from J, the gap between germline ends came to 11 bases. This CDR3 has 14 amino acids. The CDR3 DNA reads as TGTGCCAGCAGCCCCGAGGCCCACTACAATGAGCAGTTCTTC. It yields the protein CASSPEAHYNEQFF.

CDR3 in amino acids: CASSSGQGAYEQYF. CDR3 bases: TGTGCCAGCAGCTCGGGACAGGGTGCCTACGAGCAGTACTTC. This chain uses TRBV5-5 with TRBJ2-7; the match to TRBD1 covers 9 bases. This CDR3 contains 14 residues. The germline gives CDR1 SGHKS, CDR2 YYEKEE (reference sequence). V lost 3 bases to trimming and J lost 2 bases; unmatched junction nucleotides: 3.

V is TRBV4-1 and J is TRBJ1-2; unclear D gene. V gave up 0 bases and J gave up 4 bases, with 24 bases separating them. CDR1 MGHRA and CDR2 YSYEKL come from the germline V gene. This CDR3 is 19 amino acids long. CDR3 region: CASSQDRVTSFNPLYGYTF. The CDR3 DNA follows: TGCGCCAGCAGCCAAGATCGCGTGACGTCGTTTAACCCTCTCTATGGCTACACCTTC.

In its sample, this clone was seen a few times. This rearrangement joins TRBV7-9 to TRBJ2-7, with D possibly TRBD1 on 6 matching bases. The V end lost 1 base, the J end lost 7 bases, and 20 bases lay between the germline ends. Germline V gene lookup returns CDR1 SEHNR and CDR2 FQNEAQ (reference sequence). This CDR3 contains 16 residues. The CDR3 DNA is TGTGCCAGCAGCTTAGGGGCAGGGGTCTTCGTCGGGGAGCAGTACTTC. It codes for CASSLGAGVFVGEQYF. The complete variable domain, with remaining parts taken from reference TRBV7-9 and TRBJ2-7, reads DTGVSQNPRHKITKRGQNVTFRCDPISEHNRLYWYRQTLGQGPEFLTYFQNEAQLEKSRLLSDRFSAERPKGSFSTLEIQRTEQGDSAMYLCASSLGAGVFVGEQYFGPGTRLTVT.

The chain joins TRBV5-1 to TRBJ1-3; no firm D call. Germline V lookup: CDR1 SGHRS, CDR2 YFSETQ. This CDR3 is 15 amino acids long. The germline V and J ends were trimmed by 2 bases and 1 base, with 10 bases remaining between them. CDR3 in DNA: TGCGCCAGCAGCTTCGCAGCGGGTTCTGGAAACACCATATATTTT. Amino acids: CASSFAAGSGNTIYF.

V is TRBV10-1 and J is TRBJ2-3; D is possibly TRBD1 or TRBD2 (5 bases each). Looked up from germline, CDR1 is WNHNN and CDR2 is SYGVQD (reference sequence). V shed 2 bases and J shed 6 bases, with 12 bases lying between them. The CDR3 spans 14 residues. The CDR3 nucleotides read TGCGCCAGCAGTGAGGGGACCCGGCCCGATACGCAGTATTTT. Protein product: CASSEGTRPDTQYF.

This chain connects TRBV7-8 to TRBJ2-7, with D unresolved. Per germline, CDR1 SGHVS and CDR2 FQNEAQ. Trimming cost V 5 bases and J 4 bases, with 12 bases left between them. The CDR3 is made up of 13 amino acids. The CDR3 coding sequence is TGTGCCAGCAGCGCTCAGGTCGGGTACGAGCAGTACTTC. This sequence encodes CASSAQVGYEQYF.

The chain combines TRBV7-9 with TRBJ2-7; D is undetermined. Looked up from germline, CDR1 is SEHNR and CDR2 is FQNEAQ (reference sequence). CDR3 size: 11 residues. V was trimmed by 1 base and J by 3 bases, leaving 1 base between them. The CDR3 DNA sequence: TGTGCCAGCAGCTTAGTCTACGAGCAGTACTTC. Its translation is CASSLVYEQYF.

This chain connects TRBV6-1 to TRBJ2-7; D is ambiguous. CDR3 size: 11 residues. Trimming left V 6 bases short and J 2 bases short, with 5 bases between. Germline CDR1 and CDR2: MNHNS and SASEGT. The CDR3 DNA follows: TGTGCCAGCAGATATACCTACGAGCAGTACTTC. This encodes CASRYTYEQYF.

The chain combines TRBV13 with TRBJ2-1; 9 bases line up with TRBD2. Trimming removed 5 bases from V and 6 bases from J; junction bases left unmatched: 14. Per germline, CDR1 PRHDT and CDR2 FYEKMQ (reference sequence). CDR3 length: 17 amino acids. The CDR3 is CASSPDSTAGGRNEQFF. The CDR3 bases are TGTGCCAGCAGCCCAGACTCCACTGCGGGAGGGCGCAATGAGCAGTTCTTC.